The clone carrying this T cell receptor beta chain is a singleton in its sample. In the original processing: How many nucleated cells were present was estimated from reference gene primer amplification. Sequencing was performed with immunoSEQ multiplex PCR; in TCRdb, only in-frame clones are kept and a portion is missing. V and J calls and clone size come straight from that table; D and trimming were deduced from the DNA. The data contain about 230,000 clones, roughly 80% of them singletons. These data originate in a study of blood T cell repertoires in COVID-19. Overall study: COVID-19 samples, acute and convalescent, were from the United States, Italy and Spain. In each case, the material was cDNA or gDNA derived from T cells, B-cell-depleted T cells, or PBMCs.

Germline CDR1 reads SGHRS; CDR2 reads YFSETQ. The CDR3 is 15 residues long. Trimming stripped 4 bases from V and 3 bases from J, with 16 bases between. The sample comprised peripheral blood. The rearrangement links TRBV5-1 to TRBJ1-1; D not resolved. The sequence was obtained from a woman in her sixties or seventies with active or convalescent COVID-19. For the CDR3, the DNA is TGCGCCAGCAGCCCCTGGGCGGGGAGGGACACTGAAGCTTTCTTT. It encodes CASSPWAGRDTEAFF.